This T cell receptor beta chain was captured in a study of cytomegalovirus exposure and HLA in healthy donors. Whole-study results and caveats: Certain sequence variants were highly shared and formed a cluster, and this cluster was likely a sequencing artifact.

The donors, nominally healthy at sampling, likely had unrecorded immune exposures. The ends lost 3 bases at V and 7 bases at J; junction bases unmatched: 5. In germline, CDR1 is MNHEY, CDR2 SVGAGI. The CDR3 sequence is 13 residues long. The PCR made use of 60 Vbeta and 13 Jbeta primers. Sequenced by immunoSEQ multiplex PCR; TCRdb stores in-frame clones only, minus some. Of about 100,000 clones listed, 76% were seen once; the top ten hold around 20%. Worth noting for this clone: The antigen remains undetermined.

The sample comprised PBMCs. The chain links TRBV6-5 to TRBJ2-7; 8 bases match TRBD1. The origin of this receptor is a woman aged 55-69 years in good health and CMV-seropositive. The CDR3: CASSYDRGYEQYF. The CDR3 region has the DNA TGTGCCAGCAGTTATGACAGGGGTTATGAGCAGTACTTC.